A selection of T cell receptor beta chains follows, all from one sample in a study of graft-versus-host responses after intestinal transplantation. No cognate antigen is known for these TCRs. Sequencing was performed with immunoSEQ multiplex PCR; in TCRdb, only in-frame clones are kept and a portion is missing. Among roughly 110,000 clones listed, 85% to 95% were seen once. Here the sequenced sample was unstimulated CD4+ T cells sorted from spleen or lymph node cells, taken before transplant. The receptors originated from a human donor who was the organ donor for an intestinal transplant. Both conserved end residues are part of each CDR3. D genes are given only for firm matches. Only part of the rows carry a size: once, few, many, or a class if the clone is expanded.

V gene	J gene	D gene	clone size	CDR3 protein	CDR3 DNA
TRBV4-3	TRBJ1-5	NA	NA	CASSQSTDSNQPQHF	TGCGCCAGCAGCCAAAGCACGGATAGCAATCAGCCCCAGCATTTT
TRBV4-3	TRBJ2-7	TRBD2	NA	CASSQDLGLAGGGEQYF	TGCGCCAGCAGCCAAGATTTGGGACTAGCGGGAGGGGGGGAGCAGTACTTC
TRBV2	TRBJ2-2	NA	NA	CASSLGPNTGELFF	TGTGCCAGCAGTTTGGGACCTAACACCGGGGAGCTGTTTTTT
TRBV5-8	TRBJ1-2	TRBD1	NA	CASSFNPDRGGEGYTF	TGTGCCAGCAGCTTCAACCCGGACAGGGGAGGAGAGGGCTACACCTTC
TRBV2	TRBJ1-1	TRBD1	once	CASTGTGNAFF	TGTGCCAGCACGGGGACAGGGAACGCTTTCTTT
TRBV4-1	TRBJ2-5	NA	NA	CASSQGQYQETQYF	TGCGCCAGCAGCCAAGGACAGTACCAAGAGACCCAGTACTTC
TRBV28	TRBJ2-1	NA	NA	CASGGADLSYNEQFF	TGTGCCAGCGGAGGGGCCGATCTCTCCTACAATGAGCAGTTCTTC
TRBV21-1	TRBJ2-2	NA	NA	CASSKVGLAILWTGELFF	TGTGCCAGCAGCAAAGTCGGACTAGCTATATTGTGGACCGGGGAGCTGTTTTTT
TRBV19	TRBJ2-5	NA	few	CASSSGLTETQYF	TGTGCCAGTAGTTCGGGACTTACAGAGACCCAGTACTTC
TRBV18	TRBJ1-2	TRBD1	NA	CASSPDRNYGYTF	TGTGCCAGCTCACCGGACAGGAATTATGGCTACACCTTC
TRBV18	TRBJ1-1	NA	NA	CASSPPKTAMGNTEAFF	TGTGCCAGCTCACCACCGAAGACAGCCATGGGGAACACTGAAGCTTTCTTT
TRBV18	TRBJ2-1	NA	NA	CASSPSGGSEQFF	TGTGCCAGCTCACCATCCGGCGGCTCAGAGCAGTTCTTC
TRBV4-1	TRBJ2-2	NA	few	CASSQDRAGELFF	TGCGCCAGCAGCCAAGACAGGGCCGGGGAGCTGTTTTTT
TRBV5-5	TRBJ2-2	TRBD2	NA	CASTPREAGRHTGELFF	TGTGCCAGCACCCCCCGGGAGGCGGGACGGCACACCGGGGAGCTGTTTTTT
TRBV10-3	TRBJ1-1	NA	NA	CATLLEGGEAFF	TGTGCCACCCTGCTAGAGGGTGGAGAAGCTTTCTTT
TRBV4-2	TRBJ2-1	TRBD1	NA	CASSRTGTGERDEQFF	TGTGCCAGCAGCCGAACCGGGACAGGGGAAAGAGATGAGCAGTTCTTC
TRBV4-1	TRBJ1-1	TRBD1	NA	CASSQVQGEETEAFF	TGCGCCAGCAGCCAAGTCCAGGGGGAGGAAACTGAAGCTTTCTTT
TRBV9	TRBJ2-1	TRBD2	NA	CASSVGLAGQGYNEQFF	TGTGCCAGCAGCGTAGGGCTAGCGGGTCAGGGCTACAATGAGCAGTTCTTC
TRBV19	TRBJ1-4	NA	NA	CASSIGRRGEKLFF	TGTGCCAGTAGTATCGGCAGGAGGGGAGAAAAACTGTTTTTT
TRBV28	TRBJ2-7	NA	NA	CASGKGTGKTWYEQYF	TGTGCCAGCGGAAAAGGAACAGGCAAAACCTGGTACGAGCAGTACTTC
TRBV28	TRBJ1-1	NA	NA	CASRELRNTEAFF	TGTGCCAGCAGAGAACTTAGGAACACTGAAGCTTTCTTT
TRBV9	TRBJ2-7	NA	NA	CASSCRPWDSWYEQYF	TGTGCCAGCAGCTGTCGACCTTGGGATAGTTGGTACGAGCAGTACTTC
TRBV11-2	TRBJ1-1	NA	NA	CASSFSGGPGTEAFF	TGTGCCAGCAGCTTTTCCGGGGGTCCAGGCACTGAAGCTTTCTTT
TRBV18	TRBJ2-7	NA	NA	CASSPTSREQYF	TGTGCCAGCTCACCTACTAGTCGCGAGCAGTACTTC
TRBV10-3	TRBJ2-7	TRBD1	NA	CAISESGQGSYEQYF	TGTGCCATCAGTGAGTCGGGACAGGGCTCCTACGAGCAGTACTTC
TRBV6-6	TRBJ2-1	NA	NA	CASSYLNEQFF	TGTGCCAGCAGTTACCTCAATGAGCAGTTCTTC
TRBV6-6	TRBJ2-7	TRBD2	NA	CASSSPGLAGSYEQYF	TGTGCCAGCAGTTCCCCAGGACTAGCGGGGTCATACGAGCAGTACTTC
TRBV6-1	TRBJ1-2	NA	NA	CAIWGEGGYTF	TGTGCCATCTGGGGGGAGGGTGGCTACACCTTC
TRBV7-8	TRBJ1-1	NA	NA	CASSLVYQRGMNTEAFF	TGTGCCAGCAGCTTAGTTTACCAGAGGGGAATGAACACTGAAGCTTTCTTT
TRBV20-1	TRBJ2-7	NA	NA	CSAKDEGEQYF	TGCAGTGCTAAGGATGAGGGGGAGCAGTACTTC
TRBV7-2	TRBJ2-7	NA	NA	CASKQAGGYEQYF	TGTGCCAGCAAACAGGCCGGCGGCTACGAGCAGTACTTC
TRBV11-2	TRBJ2-1	TRBD1	NA	CASSPQTWTGGPYNEQFF	TGTGCCAGCAGCCCACAGACGTGGACAGGGGGTCCCTACAATGAGCAGTTCTTC
TRBV2	TRBJ1-2	NA	NA	CASMRGGGYTF	TGTGCCAGCATGAGAGGGGGAGGCTACACCTTC
TRBV5-5	TRBJ2-7	TRBD1	once	CASSSRQGTLDEQYF	TGTGCCAGCAGCTCCCGACAGGGCACCCTTGACGAGCAGTACTTC
TRBV13	TRBJ2-2	NA	once	CASSLGQVQNTGELFF	TGTGCCAGCAGCTTAGGCCAGGTCCAAAACACCGGGGAGCTGTTTTTT
TRBV28	TRBJ2-7	NA	NA	CASSFIGKDGEQYF	TGTGCCAGCAGTTTTATAGGTAAAGACGGCGAGCAGTACTTC
TRBV5-1	TRBJ2-7	NA	NA	CASSLDMDRMGYEQYF	TGCGCCAGCAGCTTGGATATGGACAGAATGGGCTACGAGCAGTACTTC
TRBV4-3	TRBJ2-3	NA	NA	CASSQGVTDTDTQYF	TGCGCCAGCAGCCAAGGGGTCACGGACACAGATACGCAGTATTTT